This T cell receptor beta chain emerged from a study of cytomegalovirus exposure and HLA in healthy donors. The study's findings and limits: Later examination showed HLA-associated TCR beta chains had greater clonal expansion than equally common others. The likely explanation for a cluster of highly shared sequence variants was sequencing artifact.

PCR employed 60 Vbeta and 13 Jbeta primers. Measured with immunoSEQ multiplex PCR; TCRdb has only the in-frame clones, and not every one. The table has 110,000 or so clones, roughly 67% seen once. The CDR3 is 15 amino acids. The V end lost 6 bases, the J end lost 9 bases, and 21 bases lay between the germline ends. Germline lookup yields CDR1 SNHLY and CDR2 FYNNEI. A note on this clone: Its antigen remains unidentified.

The receptor was isolated from a man between 18 and 35 years old in good health and CMV-seropositive. V gene TRBV2 combines with J gene TRBJ1-5, with D hard to call. Specimen: PBMCs. CDR3 amino acids: CASRARGDVGAPQHF. The CDR3 bases are TGTGCCAGCAGAGCCAGAGGAGACGTAGGTGCGCCCCAGCATTTT.